This TCR beta chain is drawn from a study of blood T cell repertoires in COVID-19. This CDR3 region has 14 residues. CDR1 is SGHRS, CDR2 YFSETQ, per germline. V gave up 3 bases and J gave up 1 base; unmatched junction bases: 0. Measured with immunoSEQ multiplex PCR; TCRdb has only the in-frame clones, and not every one. The sample shows roughly 65,000 clones, about 88% of them seen only once. V is TRBV5-1 and J is TRBJ1-1; TRBD1 matches 10 bases. The sequence came from a man aged 60 to 75 with acute or convalescent COVID-19. Material: peripheral blood. This chain's CDR3 is CASSWTGGNTEAFF. In DNA, the CDR3 is TGCGCCAGCAGCTGGACAGGGGGGAACACTGAAGCTTTCTTT.